The entry below describes one TCR beta chain. The clone's antigen remains unknown. It has no much larger one-base neighbor in the sample; base qualities were not kept. The source of the sample is a study of tumor-infiltrating lymphocytes in primary liver carcinoma (dated by TCRdb to 2016 to 2017). A note on the overall study: Of the five patients (three men and two women, aged 30 to 69 years), four had hepatocellular carcinoma and one had combined HCC and intrahepatic cholangiocarcinoma. Tumors of the five patients were stage T1-T3 N0M0 with maximum diameters of roughly 4 to 11 cm. Technical replicate repertoires showed high reproducibility, with mean shared-clone rates roughly 0.89 and correlation coefficients above 0.95. The approximately 24 tumor region samples were profiled with Agilent mRNA microarrays so that TCRbeta repertoire diversity could be related to the local molecular phenotype. A total of some 35 specimens from 5 patients went through TCRbeta repertoire sequencing, namely 25 tumor regions, 5 adjacent noncancerous liver tissues and 5 peripheral blood samples. TCRbeta repertoire sequencing, expression microarrays and whole-exome sequencing were combined in the study across five regions of each liver tumor, with adjacent normal tissue and blood also included. Each sample produced about 3.5 to 7.5 million productive TCRbeta reads, and read depth showed no significant difference between tissue types.

Using a constant-region primer and ProtoScript II reverse transcriptase, TCRbeta-specific cDNA was reverse-transcribed from about 460 ng total RNA. The TCRbeta libraries were prepared through three rounds of nested multiplex PCR following a slightly modified ARM-PCR procedure. The first two PCR rounds used multiplex TRBV1-TRBV30 forward primers with a Cbeta reverse primer, each for 10 cycles. Sample barcodes and Illumina adapters were added in a final 25-cycle PCR with Deep VentR polymerase. Before sequencing, amplicons between 200 and 500 bp were purified from gel using a QIAquick gel extraction kit. An Illumina HiSeq 2500 was used to sequence the TCRbeta amplicons with 250-bp paired-end reads. In the source study's methods: Reads were quality-trimmed with Trimmomatic v0.33, and paired reads were merged with FLASH v1.2.11 to recover full CDR3 sequences. V, D and J germline segments were assigned to the rearranged TCRbeta sequences using MiGEC v1.2.1b. Clonotype statistics and Shannon-Wiener diversity indices were computed with VDJtools v1.0.0. Except for diversity analysis, only the 250 most abundant clonotypes of each sample were used in subsequent analyses to reduce sampling bias. In-frame beta chains were kept once TCRdb had trimmed the public reads at Q25 with fastp and called clones with MiXCR. Rows are unified per CDR3 protein, each entry keeping the most common DNA and genes. TCRdb assigned the V and J calls; the authors' analysis was not used. This sample lists tens of thousands of distinct CDR3 sequences; about three quarters were detected once. The ten largest clones take up 19% of the sample.

Total RNA and DNA were co-extracted without cell sorting from approximately 22-30 mg of bulk tissue using the AllPrep DNA/RNA mini kit. Four or five patients with histopathologically diagnosed primary liver carcinoma underwent surgical resection in China between November 2015 and 2016. At the time of sampling, the patients had chronic HBV infection and had not received any treatment. Five spatially separated regions were sampled per tumor: superior, inferior, left-lateral and right-lateral poles, plus the tumor centre. Histological examination found more than 80% viable tumor cells in every tumor sample. Fresh tumor and adjacent tissue pieces were bisected; one half was stored in RNAlater at -80°C, the other sent for histology. General findings and caveats noted by the study authors: Only a few patients were included in the study, and the authors note that the findings should be validated in a larger study. Only about 8-25% of top clones were found in all five regions of a tumor, suggesting spatial heterogeneity of tumor-infiltrating T cells. Because the samples were bulk and unsorted, CD4+ and CD8+ T cell repertoires could not be compared. Because sequencing covered only the TCR beta chain and unpaired alpha chains were not captured, true repertoire diversity is likely underestimated. The top 250 clones made up a significantly larger repertoire fraction in tumors than in blood (p = 0.039). Repertoire overlap was higher between tumor regions (mean about 36%) than tumor-adjacent (approximately 17%) or tumor-blood (14%) pairs, consistent with antigen-driven expansion.

Cut back by 5 bases and 2 bases, the V and J ends lie 16 bases apart. The germline V gene (reference sequence) yields LNHDA for CDR1 and SQIVND for CDR2. The CDR3 runs 16 residues from the cysteine to the phenylalanine. Only the CDR3 portion is preserved as DNA: 48 bases, with reading frame beginning at the first base. The clonotype comes from a man between 35 and 55 years old with primary liver carcinoma and hepatitis B virus infection. The rearranged segments are TRBV19 and TRBJ2-1; perhaps TRBD2 is the D gene, with 5 bases matching. Sequencing input: liver tumor tissue from sampling region 2. In light of the paper, this sample's cell subset or site label describes: tumor region T2, inferior pole. The CDR3 corresponds to CASSVRGRGPYNEQFF. The nucleotide sequence reads TGTGCCAGTAGTGTGCGCGGTCGGGGTCCCTACAATGAGCAGTTCTTC. Where the CDR3 stops, the reference TRBV19 and TRBJ2-1 genes take over; the full variable domain is DGGITQSPKYLFRKEGQNVTLSCEQNLNHDAMYWYRQDPGQGLRLIYYSQIVNDFQKGDIAEGYSVSREKKESFPLTVTSAQKNPTAFYLCASSVRGRGPYNEQFFGPGTRLTVL.